The following is a TCR beta chain sequence with its context. The data were obtained in a study of Ad26.COV2.S vaccination and SARS-CoV-2 variants. Treatment meaning: around 19 received Ad26.COV2.S at low or high dose, single or two shots; about 5 received placebo; per-sample allocation not given. Repertoires come from day 63 after the first vaccine or placebo injection. Only in-frame clones appear in the TCRdb table, and some are missing; sequencing was by immunoSEQ multiplex PCR. The sample contains over 400,000 clones, roughly nine tenths of which appear only once. The germline gives CDR1 LNHDA, CDR2 SQIVND (reference sequence). The CDR3 runs 16 residues. V was shortened by 3 bases and J by 0 bases, with 13 bases between the two germline ends.

The sample here was peripheral blood, taken in a trial of Ad26.COV2.S vaccine versus placebo. V usage is TRBV19 and J usage is TRBJ2-3, with D maybe TRBD2 (6 bases). This clonotype was obtained from a person between 18 and 65 years old who received the Ad26.COV2.S COVID-19 vaccine or a placebo. The CDR3 protein is CASSIHGTGSTDTQYF. The CDR3 DNA reads as TGTGCCAGTAGTATCCATGGGACTGGGAGCACAGATACGCAGTATTTT. The entire variable domain, with the rest obtained from reference TRBV19 and TRBJ2-3, is as follows: DGGITQSPKYLFRKEGQNVTLSCEQNLNHDAMYWYRQDPGQGLRLIYYSQIVNDFQKGDIAEGYSVSREKKESFPLTVTSAQKNPTAFYLCASSIHGTGSTDTQYFGPGTRLTVL.